This entry features one T cell receptor (beta chain) sequence. The data are from a study of blood T cell repertoires in COVID-19. The table came from immunoSEQ multiplex PCR; TCRdb's copy has only in-frame clones and leaves some out. The sample lists roughly 31,000 clones, nearly 90% occurring once. Trimming cost V 3 bases and J 3 bases, with 6 bases left between them. The length of the CDR3 is 13 residues. In germline, CDR1 is SGHKS, CDR2 YYEKEE (reference sequence). The origin of this receptor is a man between 60 and 75 years old with active COVID-19. The chain links TRBV5-5 to TRBJ1-4; D ambiguous. The sequenced sample was peripheral blood. CDR3 bases: TGTGCCAGCAGCTGGGCCCCTAATGAAAAACTGTTTTTT. Translating gives CASSWAPNEKLFF.